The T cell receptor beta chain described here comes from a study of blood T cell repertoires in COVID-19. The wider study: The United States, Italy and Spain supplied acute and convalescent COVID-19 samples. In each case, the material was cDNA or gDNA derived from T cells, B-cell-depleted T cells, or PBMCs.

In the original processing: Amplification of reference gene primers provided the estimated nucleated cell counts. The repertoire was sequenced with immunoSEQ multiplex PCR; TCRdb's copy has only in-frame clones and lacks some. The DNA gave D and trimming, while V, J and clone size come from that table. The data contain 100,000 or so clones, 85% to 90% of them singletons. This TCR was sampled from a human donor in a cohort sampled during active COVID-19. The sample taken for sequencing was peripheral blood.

This CDR3 reads CALRGNTEAFF. DNA for the CDR3: TGTGCCCTAAGAGGGAACACTGAAGCTTTCTTT. This chain links TRBV28 with TRBJ1-1; D is uncertain. V lost 11 bases, J lost 1 base, and 8 bases lay in between. Per the germline V gene, CDR1 is MDHEN and CDR2 is SYDVKM. The CDR3 is 11 residues long. The full variable domain, with the rest looked up from reference TRBV28 and TRBJ1-1, is DVKVTQSSRYLVKRTGEKVFLECVQDMDHENMFWYRQDPGLGLRLIYFSYDVKMKEKGDIPEGYSVSREKKERFSLILESASTNQTSMYLCALRGNTEAFFGQGTRLTVV.